The T cell receptor (beta chain) under discussion was sequenced for a study of cytomegalovirus exposure and HLA in healthy donors. Study results and limitations: The productive fraction for most TCR beta V segments was about 87% or about 30% in an earlier analysis. What a later analysis showed was that several of the most significant clusters appeared linked to common viral pathogens.

CDR3 size: 17 residues. The J segment lost 7 bases and the V segment lost 4 bases, leaving 12 bases of the junction unmatched. CDR1 and CDR2 from the germline V gene are SGHNT and YYREEE (reference sequence). 13 Jbeta primers and 60 Vbeta primers were used for the PCR. Sequencing was performed with immunoSEQ multiplex PCR; in TCRdb, only in-frame clones are kept and a portion is missing. Here the sample spans some 150,000 clones, roughly 71% being singletons. As regards this clone: Its antigen is still unknown.

The sequence derives from a woman between 40 and 55 years old in good health and CMV-seronegative. Input material: PBMCs. The gene calls are TRBV5-4 and TRBJ1-6; 9 bases map to TRBD1. The CDR3 nucleotides are TGTGCCAGCAGCGAAGGACCGGGACAGGGTCAAAATTCACCCCTCCACTTT. Its protein product is CASSEGPGQGQNSPLHF.